This TCR beta chain was documented in a study of T cell clonotyping in hematopoietic cell transplantation. For this clone: Antigen unknown.

Method: immunoSEQ multiplex PCR; TCRdb's copy keeps in-frame clones and lacks some. The sample consists of 4,000 to 4,500 clones, around 95% of them appearing once. Between the trimmed V and J ends, which lost 1 base and 8 bases, there was a span of 14 bases. CDR1 is MGHRA and CDR2 is YSYEKL in the germline V gene. The CDR3 length is 15 residues. Recipients were bled about 28 days pretransplant and at posttransplant days 30, 100, 180. Study-level points and caveats: Few recipient clonotypes overlapped donors; over 97% were de novo at given depth. Graft donor and pretransplant recipient Inverse Simpson Index values predicted broader posttransplant TCR diversity.

The input for sequencing was PBMCs, taken 30 days after allogeneic stem cell transplant. This sequence originates from a male patient aged 50 to 59 who had an allogeneic stem cell transplant from a related donor, so the T cells may come from the graft donor. Some clones in this sample may be carry-over from other donors' samples. The chain combines TRBV4-1 with TRBJ1-4, with D unclear. CDR3 sequence reads: CASSQGGGAAEKLFF. Here the CDR3 DNA reads TGCGCCAGCAGCCAAGGCGGAGGAGCGGCGGAAAAACTGTTTTTT.